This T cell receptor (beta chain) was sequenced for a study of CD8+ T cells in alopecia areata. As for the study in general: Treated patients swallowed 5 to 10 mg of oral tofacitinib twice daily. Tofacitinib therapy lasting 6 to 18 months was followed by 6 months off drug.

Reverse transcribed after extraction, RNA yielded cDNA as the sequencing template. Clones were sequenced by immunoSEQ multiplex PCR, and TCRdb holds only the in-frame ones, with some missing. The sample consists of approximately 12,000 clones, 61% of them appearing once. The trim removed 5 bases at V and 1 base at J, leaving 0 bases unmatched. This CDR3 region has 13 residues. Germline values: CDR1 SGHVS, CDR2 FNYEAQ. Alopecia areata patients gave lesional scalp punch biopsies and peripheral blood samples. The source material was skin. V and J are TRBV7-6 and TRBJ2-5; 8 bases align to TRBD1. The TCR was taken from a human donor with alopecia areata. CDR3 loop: CASSGQGQETQYF. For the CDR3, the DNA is TGTGCCAGCAGCGGACAGGGCCAAGAGACCCAGTACTTC. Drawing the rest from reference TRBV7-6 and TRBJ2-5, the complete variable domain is GAGVSQSPRYKVTKRGQDVALRCDPISGHVSLYWYRQALGQGPEFLTYFNYEAQQDKSGLPNDRFSAERPEGSISTLTIQRTEQRDSAMYRCASSGQGQETQYFGPGTRLLVL.